These T cell receptor beta chains were read from a single sample in a study of T cells in Graves' hyperthyroidism and ophthalmopathy. TCRdb used MiXCR to reprocess the multiplex PCR reads, holding one entry per CDR3 protein. This sample has around 600,000 distinct CDR3 sequences, with around 13% found just once. Sequences were obtained from blood. The receptor source for this set is a woman in her forties or fifties with Graves' ophthalmopathy. CDR3s include the opening cysteine and the closing phenylalanine or tryptophan. A D gene is named only where the DNA matches it firmly. Expanded clones get a size class; other rows say once, few or many, or leave the size out.

length: 15
V: TRBV12-3/TRBV12-4
J: TRBJ1-1
D: .
size: .
DNA: TGTGTCAGCAGCATGACCCCAGTGACGAACACTGAAGCTTTCTTT
CDR3: CVSSMTPVTNTEAFF

length: 13
V: TRBV5-4
J: TRBJ1-1
D: .
size: .
DNA: TGTGCCAGCAGCTTGTGGCAGGGCCAAGAGGCTTTCTTT
CDR3: CASSLWQGQEAFF

length: 14
V: TRBV5-1
J: TRBJ1-2
D: .
size: many
DNA: TGCGCCAGCAGCGGACTCGGGTCGAACTATGGCTACACCTTC
CDR3: CASSGLGSNYGYTF

length: 17
V: TRBV18
J: TRBJ2-7
D: TRBD2
size: .
DNA: TGTGCCAGCTCGGGGACTAGCGGGAGTTCCTGGGCCTACGAGCAGTACTTC
CDR3: CASSGTSGSSWAYEQYF

length: 14
V: TRBV28
J: TRBJ1-5
D: .
size: many
DNA: TGTGCCAGCAACCCAGGAGGGGTGGCTCAGCCCCAGCATTTT
CDR3: CASNPGGVAQPQHF

length: 15
V: TRBV11-2
J: TRBJ1-4
D: .
size: few
DNA: TGTGCCAGCAGCTTACTCAGAGACTTTAATGAAAAACTGTTTTTT
CDR3: CASSLLRDFNEKLFF

length: 15
V: TRBV12-3/TRBV12-4
J: TRBJ2-3
D: .
size: many
DNA: TGTGCCAGCAGTTTAAGGCAGGGGCTCACAGATACGCAGTATTTT
CDR3: CASSLRQGLTDTQYF

length: 13
V: TRBV2
J: TRBJ1-5
D: .
size: many
DNA: TGTGCCAGCAGGCAGGGTACGGGCCAGCCCCAGCATTTT
CDR3: CASRQGTGQPQHF

length: 11
V: TRBV24-1
J: TRBJ2-2
D: .
size: .
DNA: TGTGCCACATTTTACGCCGGGGAGCTGTTTTTT
CDR3: CATFYAGELFF

length: 17
V: TRBV3-1
J: TRBJ2-2
D: TRBD2
size: .
DNA: TGTGCCAGCAGCCAATCGGCTAGCGGGAGTTACACCGGGGAGCTGTTTTTT
CDR3: CASSQSASGSYTGELFF

length: 14
V: TRBV7-2
J: TRBJ2-1
D: .
size: many
DNA: TGTGCCAGCAGCTTCTCTGGGACCTACAATGAGCAGTTCTTC
CDR3: CASSFSGTYNEQFF

length: 17
V: TRBV6-1
J: TRBJ2-2
D: TRBD2
size: few
DNA: TGTGCCAGCAGTACCCGGACTAGCGGGAGGGGCACCGGGGAGCTGTTTTTT
CDR3: CASSTRTSGRGTGELFF

length: 13
V: TRBV7-9
J: TRBJ1-6
D: .
size: many
DNA: TGTGCCAGCAGTGGGCTGGGGTATTCACCCCTCCACTTT
CDR3: CASSGLGYSPLHF

length: 15
V: TRBV20-1
J: TRBJ2-1
D: .
size: many
DNA: TGCAGTGCTAGTTCTGCCCAACGGTCCTACAATGAGCAGTTCTTC
CDR3: CSASSAQRSYNEQFF

length: 14
V: TRBV20-1
J: TRBJ2-7
D: .
size: many
DNA: TGCAGTGCTCACGGACTCAACCCTACCTACGAGCAGTACTTC
CDR3: CSAHGLNPTYEQYF

length: 12
V: TRBV20-1
J: TRBJ2-1
D: TRBD2
size: many
DNA: TGCTCCGGGACTAGCGGGCCAGATGAGCAGTTCTTC
CDR3: CSGTSGPDEQFF

length: 14
V: TRBV7-9
J: TRBJ2-7
D: .
size: many
DNA: TGTGCCAGCAGCTTAGCGTGGGACTCCTACGAGCAGTACTTC
CDR3: CASSLAWDSYEQYF

length: 13
V: TRBV20-1
J: TRBJ2-3
D: .
size: few
DNA: TGCAGTGCTAGAGATCCGGGTGCAGATACGCAGTATTTT
CDR3: CSARDPGADTQYF

length: 16
V: TRBV11-3
J: TRBJ2-5
D: TRBD2
size: .
DNA: TGTGCCAGCAGCTTATACGGGGCAGGGAGGGAGGAGACCCAGTACTTC
CDR3: CASSLYGAGREETQYF

length: 13
V: TRBV11-3
J: TRBJ1-3
D: .
size: many
DNA: TGTGCCAGCATGGCCAGCTCTGGAAACACCATATATTTT
CDR3: CASMASSGNTIYF

length: 15
V: TRBV10-3
J: TRBJ2-1
D: TRBD2
size: .
DNA: TGTGCCATCAGTGAATCGGGGGGAGTCTACAATGAGCAGTTCTTC
CDR3: CAISESGGVYNEQFF

length: 14
V: TRBV18
J: TRBJ1-1
D: .
size: many
DNA: TGTGCCAGCTCACCGGACGGAGGGAACACTGAAGCTTTCTTT
CDR3: CASSPDGGNTEAFF

length: 15
V: TRBV11-3
J: TRBJ2-7
D: .
size: many
DNA: TGTGCCAGCAGCCAGGAACCCGTGACAGGATACGAGCAGTACTTC
CDR3: CASSQEPVTGYEQYF

length: 16
V: TRBV19
J: TRBJ1-6
D: TRBD1
size: few
DNA: TGTGCCAGTAGCCCAAACGGACAGGGTAGTAGTGCACCCCTCCACTTT
CDR3: CASSPNGQGSSAPLHF

length: 14
V: TRBV18
J: TRBJ1-1
D: .
size: medium-sized
DNA: TGTGCCAGCTCACCAGGGGGTGCGGGCACTGAAGCTTTCTTT
CDR3: CASSPGGAGTEAFF

length: 14
V: TRBV11-2
J: TRBJ1-1
D: .
size: many
DNA: TGTGCCAGCAGCTTAGTCTCTGCTGGCCCTGAAGCTTTCTTT
CDR3: CASSLVSAGPEAFF

length: 14
V: TRBV2
J: TRBJ2-7
D: TRBD2
size: many
DNA: TGTGCCAGCAGAGCCGGGACTAGTTCCTACGAGCAGTACTTC
CDR3: CASRAGTSSYEQYF

length: 13
V: TRBV6-2/TRBV6-3
J: TRBJ1-5
D: .
size: many
DNA: TGTGCCAGCAGCCCAGGGTTAATGCAGCCCCAGCATTTT
CDR3: CASSPGLMQPQHF

length: 15
V: TRBV25-1
J: TRBJ1-2
D: .
size: .
DNA: TGTGCCAGCAGTGAGGGTGGGAGGCCTAACTATGGCTACACCTTC
CDR3: CASSEGGRPNYGYTF

length: 15
V: TRBV25-1
J: TRBJ1-4
D: TRBD1
size: .
DNA: TGTGCCAGCAGTAATTCCGGGACAGGGTCTGAAAAACTGTTTTTT
CDR3: CASSNSGTGSEKLFF

length: 15
V: TRBV5-1
J: TRBJ2-7
D: TRBD2
size: many
DNA: TGCGCCAGCAGCTTGGCTGGACTAGCACCTTACGAGCAGTACTTC
CDR3: CASSLAGLAPYEQYF

length: 14
V: TRBV19
J: TRBJ1-2
D: .
size: .
DNA: TGTGCCAGTAGTGCAGGGGCTTTGCCCTATGGCTACACCTTC
CDR3: CASSAGALPYGYTF

length: 14
V: TRBV20-1
J: TRBJ2-1
D: .
size: many
DNA: TGCAGTGCTAGAGGGTCTAGCTCCTACAATGAGCAGTTCTTC
CDR3: CSARGSSSYNEQFF

length: 13
V: TRBV27
J: TRBJ2-3
D: .
size: many
DNA: TGTGCCAGCAGCCCCATTAGGTGGGATACGCAGTATTTT
CDR3: CASSPIRWDTQYF

length: 13
V: TRBV7-9
J: TRBJ1-6
D: .
size: .
DNA: TGTGCCAGCAGCTACGGGGACCTTTCACCCCTCCACTTT
CDR3: CASSYGDLSPLHF

length: 14
V: TRBV3-1
J: TRBJ1-4
D: .
size: many
DNA: TGTGCCAGCAGCCAAGACACGGGGCAACGAAAACTGTTTTTT
CDR3: CASSQDTGQRKLFF

length: 12
V: TRBV12-3/TRBV12-4
J: TRBJ1-2
D: TRBD1
size: few
DNA: TGTGCCAGTTCGACAGGGGGAAGAGGCTACACCTTC
CDR3: CASSTGGRGYTF

length: 15
V: TRBV28
J: TRBJ1-6
D: .
size: many
DNA: TGTGCCAGCAGTTTCAGGGGTCGCGGGAATTCACCCCTCCACTTT
CDR3: CASSFRGRGNSPLHF

length: 15
V: TRBV6-2/TRBV6-3
J: TRBJ2-3
D: TRBD2
size: .
DNA: TGTGCCAGCAGGGCGGGAGCCGTTGACACAGATACGCAGTATTTT
CDR3: CASRAGAVDTDTQYF

length: 13
V: TRBV6-1
J: TRBJ2-7
D: TRBD2
size: many
DNA: TGTGCCAGCCAACTAGCGGACACCTACGAGCAGTACTTC
CDR3: CASQLADTYEQYF

length: 14
V: TRBV27
J: TRBJ2-1
D: TRBD1
size: few
DNA: TGTGCCAGCAGTCCCGACAGGGTTCGCGATGAGCAGTTCTTC
CDR3: CASSPDRVRDEQFF

length: 15
V: TRBV12-3/TRBV12-4
J: TRBJ1-5
D: TRBD1
size: many
DNA: TGTGCCAGCAGTCCTGGGACAGGGTGGAGTCAGCCCCAGCATTTT
CDR3: CASSPGTGWSQPQHF